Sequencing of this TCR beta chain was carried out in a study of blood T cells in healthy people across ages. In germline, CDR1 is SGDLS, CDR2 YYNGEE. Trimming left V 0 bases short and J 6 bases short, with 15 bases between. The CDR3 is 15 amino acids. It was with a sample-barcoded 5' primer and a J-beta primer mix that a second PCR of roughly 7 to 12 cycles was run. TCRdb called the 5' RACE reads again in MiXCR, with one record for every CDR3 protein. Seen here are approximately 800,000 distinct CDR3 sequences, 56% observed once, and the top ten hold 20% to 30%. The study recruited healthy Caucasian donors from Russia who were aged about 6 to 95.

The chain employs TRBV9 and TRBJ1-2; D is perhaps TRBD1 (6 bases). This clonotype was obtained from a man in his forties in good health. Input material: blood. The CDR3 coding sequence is TGTGCCAGCAGCGTAGGTACGGGGGGCGCCGATGGCTACACCTTC. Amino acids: CASSVGTGGADGYTF.